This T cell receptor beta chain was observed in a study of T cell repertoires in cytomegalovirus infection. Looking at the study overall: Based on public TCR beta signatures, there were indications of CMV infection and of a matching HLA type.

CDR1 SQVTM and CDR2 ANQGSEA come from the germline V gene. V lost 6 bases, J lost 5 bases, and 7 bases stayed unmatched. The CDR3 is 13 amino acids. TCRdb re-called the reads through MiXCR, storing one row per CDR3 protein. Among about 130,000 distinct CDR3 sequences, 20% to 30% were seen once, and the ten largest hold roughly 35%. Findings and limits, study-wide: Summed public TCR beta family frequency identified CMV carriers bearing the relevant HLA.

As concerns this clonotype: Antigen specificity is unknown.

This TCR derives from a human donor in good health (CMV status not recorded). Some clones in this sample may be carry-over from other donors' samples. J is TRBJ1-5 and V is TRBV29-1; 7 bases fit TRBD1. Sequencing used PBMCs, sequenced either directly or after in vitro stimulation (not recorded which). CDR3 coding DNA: TGCAGCGTCGGCGACAGGGCGGATCAGCCCCAGCATTTT. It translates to CSVGDRADQPQHF.